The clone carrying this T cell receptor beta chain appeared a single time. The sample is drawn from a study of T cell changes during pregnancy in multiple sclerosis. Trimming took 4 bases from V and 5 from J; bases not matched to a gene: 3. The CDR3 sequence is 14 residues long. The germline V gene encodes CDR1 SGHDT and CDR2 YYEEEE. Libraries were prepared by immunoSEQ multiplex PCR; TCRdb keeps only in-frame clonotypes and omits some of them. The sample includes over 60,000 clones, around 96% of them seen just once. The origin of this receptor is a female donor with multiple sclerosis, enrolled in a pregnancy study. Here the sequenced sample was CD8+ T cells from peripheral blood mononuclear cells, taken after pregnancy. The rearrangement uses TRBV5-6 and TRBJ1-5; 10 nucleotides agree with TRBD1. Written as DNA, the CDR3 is TGTGCCAGCAGCCAAGGGACAGGGGATCAGCCCCAGCATTTT. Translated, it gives CASSQGTGDQPQHF. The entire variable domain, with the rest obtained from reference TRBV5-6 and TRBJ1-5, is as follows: DAGVTQSPTHLIKTRGQQVTLRCSPKSGHDTVSWYQQALGQGPQFIFQYYEEEERQRGNFPDRFSGHQFPNYSSELNVNALLLGDSALYLCASSQGTGDQPQHFGDGTRLSIL.